Described below is a single T cell receptor (beta chain) sequence and its context. What it binds is not known. PCR used 60 Vbeta primers and 13 Jbeta primers. Profiled with immunoSEQ multiplex PCR; TCRdb holds only in-frame clones, not every one. Seen here are about 43,000 clones, roughly 60% observed once, and the top ten hold about 9%. The data belong to a study of cytomegalovirus exposure and HLA in healthy donors. Study information: Earlier results showed 120 million or so unique TCR beta sequences derived from some 190 million T cells.

The germline gives CDR1 KGHSH, CDR2 LQKENI. V lost 5 bases to trimming and J lost 4 bases, with 9 bases between them. The CDR3 spans 13 residues. General study findings and limits: The authors later found HLA-associated TCR beta chains more clonally expanded than equally common others.

The specimen sequenced was PBMCs. This clonotype originated in a human donor in good health. The rearrangement joins TRBV18 to TRBJ1-5; a weak D match, TRBD1 (5 bases). The CDR3 loop is CASSNGGNQPQHF. The CDR3 nucleotides read TGTGCCAGCTCAAACGGGGGAAATCAGCCCCAGCATTTT.